Following are 14 T cell receptor beta chains from one sample sequenced in a study of tumor-infiltrating lymphocytes in primary liver carcinoma. Synthesis of TCR beta cDNA was carried out from 500 ng total RNA with a constant-region primer. Employing slightly modified ARM-PCR, three nested multiplex PCR rounds were run, and these gave rise to the TCR beta libraries. The first two PCR rounds used TRBV1-TRBV30 forward primers with a C-beta reverse primer, 10 to 11 cycles each. Each CDR3 protein gets one entry after TCRdb re-called the multiplex PCR reads with MiXCR. The profile shows about 350,000 distinct CDR3 sequences, 65% of them singletons. For blood RNA, unsorted whole blood served as the source, and germline DNA was extracted too. The sequencing sample was made of peripheral blood. Receptors were obtained from a man aged 40-50 years with primary liver carcinoma and hepatitis B virus infection.

The sample holds many counts of this clonotype. V and J are TRBV6-5 and TRBJ2-7, with a weak D call TRBD2 (7 bases). V shed 4 bases and J shed 5 bases, with 15 bases lying between them. This CDR3 is 14 amino acids long. CDR1 and CDR2 from the germline V gene are MNHEY and SVGAGI. The CDR3, as DNA: TGTGCCAGCAGTTCTACTAGGGGGGGCGACGAGCAGTACTTC. It yields the protein CASSSTRGGDEQYF.

As concerns this clonotype: At one boundary the junction diverges from the germline segment, which might be a read error. The gene calls are TRBV6-5 and TRBJ2-7; 10 bases map to TRBD2. CDR1 MNHEY and CDR2 SVGAGI come from the germline V gene. The CDR3 totals 16 residues. CDR3 residues: CVSSSCTTAGGPEQYF. The CDR3, as DNA: TGTGTCAGCAGTTCCTGTACTACAGCGGGAGGGCCCGAGCAGTACTTC.

The genes are TRBV10-3 and TRBJ2-1, with D possibly called TRBD1 or TRBD2 (5 bases each). V was shortened by 3 bases and J by 6 bases, with 18 bases between the two germline ends. Germline assignment: CDR1 ENHRY and CDR2 SYGVKD. CDR3 length: 16 amino acids. The CDR3 reads CAISETIWGAGNEQFF. The CDR3 nucleotides are TGTGCCATCAGTGAAACGATATGGGGCGCGGGCAATGAGCAGTTCTTC.

Concerning this clonotype: One base away lies a much larger clone, so this may be a sequencing read error. The chain combines TRBV5-5 with TRBJ2-1; a possible D gene is TRBD1 (5 bases). CDR1 and CDR2 (germline): SGHKS, YYEKEE (reference sequence). The length of the CDR3 is 18 residues. Deletions cut 3 bases from V and 6 bases from J, with 25 bases between. CDR3 residues: CASSSIQIDSVRGNEQFF. The CDR3 nucleotides read TGTGCCAGCAGCTCCATACAAATAGACAGTGTAAGAGGCAATGAGCAGTTCTTC.

Details on this clonotype: A single base separates this from a much larger clone, so it may be a read error. This chain connects TRBV28 to TRBJ1-2; 8 bases are a match to TRBD1. This CDR3 spans 15 amino acids. CDR1 and CDR2 from the germline V gene are MDHEN and SYDVKM. Here the CDR3 reads CASSRHGQGRDGYIF. The CDR3 DNA reads as TGTGCCAGCAGTAGACATGGACAGGGAAGGGATGGCTACATCTTC.

The chain employs TRBV11-2 and TRBJ2-5, with D perhaps matching TRBD2 (5 bases). The germline V gene has CDR1 SGHAT and CDR2 FQNNGV. With 1 base removed from V and 14 bases from J, the gap between germline ends came to 20 bases. The CDR3 runs to 14 residues. The CDR3 spells CASSLGTGYNEQYF. The CDR3 bases are TGTGCCAGCAGCTTAGGGACTGGTTACAATGAGCAATACTTC.

This chain links TRBV6-6 with TRBJ2-5; D is ambiguous. Trimming stripped 0 bases from V and 5 bases from J, with 13 bases between. Germline V CDR1 and CDR2: MNHNY, SVGAGI (reference sequence). This CDR3 spans 15 amino acids. This CDR3 reads CASSYSARGRETQYF. The DNA of the CDR3 is TGTGCCAGCAGTTACTCGGCTAGAGGAAGGGAGACCCAGTACTTC.

Remarks on this clonotype: This could be a read error, since a much larger clone is one nucleotide away. The chain employs TRBV10-3 and TRBJ2-1; D not resolved. Trimming took off 6 bases at V and 3 bases at J, with 9 bases between the two ends. Germline lookup yields CDR1 ENHRY and CDR2 SYGVKD. The CDR3 is 13 amino acids. CDR3 sequence: CAIREGLYNEQFF. The CDR3 DNA is TGTGCCATCAGAGAAGGGCTCTACAATGAGCAGTTCTTC.

With respect to this clonotype: The junction differs from germline at one of its ends, possibly a read error. The chain has TRBV4-1 and TRBJ2-5, with TRBD2 matching 9 bases. The CDR3 runs to 14 residues. Germline lookup yields CDR1 MGHRA and CDR2 YSYEKL. The CDR3 DNA sequence: TGCGCCGGCAGCCAATTAGCGGGAGTTGAGACCCAGTACTTC. Its protein product is CAGSQLAGVETQYF.

Details on this clonotype: At one boundary the junction diverges from the germline segment, which might be a read error. The V gene is TRBV11-2, the J gene TRBJ2-2; D possibly matches TRBD1 or TRBD2 (5 bases each). The CDR3 length is 15 residues. Germline CDR1 is SGHAT and CDR2 is FQNNGV. The chain's CDR3 is CVSSIDPRDGAKLFF. The CDR3 DNA is TGTGTCAGCAGCATTGATCCTCGGGACGGGGCAAAGCTGTTTTTT.

Details on this clonotype: Given a much more abundant clone one base away, this may be a read error. This CDR3 is CSVEEGELYF. The CDR3 DNA sequence: TGCAGCGTTGAAGAGGGAGAGCTGTACTTC. The chain combines TRBV29-1 with TRBJ2-7; weak D call: TRBD2 (5 bases). CDR3 size: 10 residues. The germline V gene encodes CDR1 SQVTM and CDR2 ANQGSEA.

Points on this clonotype: One junction end disagrees with the germline gene, perhaps due to a read error. The CDR3 loop is CATSDRALGGNTIYF. The CDR3 nucleotides read TGTGCCACCAGTGACAGGGCCCTCGGTGGAAACACCATATATTTT. The genes are TRBV10-3 and TRBJ1-3, with 7 positions matching TRBD1. The CDR3 is 15 residues long. The germline V gene has CDR1 ENHRY and CDR2 SYGVKD.

This clonotype occurred a few times. The gene calls are TRBV5-4 and TRBJ2-7, with TRBD2 as a possible D gene (6 bases). The CDR3 has 12 amino acids. Germline values: CDR1 SGHNT, CDR2 YYREEE (reference sequence). V was shortened by 4 bases and J by 5 bases, with 10 bases between the two germline ends. CDR3 protein: CASSAWGDEQYF. For the CDR3, the DNA is TGTGCCAGCAGCGCCTGGGGGGACGAGCAGTACTTC.

About this clonotype itself: One end of the junction does not line up with germline, which may come from a read error. The CDR3 DNA sequence: TGTGCCAGCAGCCCCCGCCTGTGGGGAGCTTACAATGAGCACTTCTTC. This sequence encodes CASSPRLWGAYNEHFF. This sequence joins TRBV11-2 and TRBJ2-1; maybe TRBD2 (5 bases). Germline loops: CDR1 SGHAT, CDR2 FQNNGV. The CDR3 is made up of 16 amino acids.